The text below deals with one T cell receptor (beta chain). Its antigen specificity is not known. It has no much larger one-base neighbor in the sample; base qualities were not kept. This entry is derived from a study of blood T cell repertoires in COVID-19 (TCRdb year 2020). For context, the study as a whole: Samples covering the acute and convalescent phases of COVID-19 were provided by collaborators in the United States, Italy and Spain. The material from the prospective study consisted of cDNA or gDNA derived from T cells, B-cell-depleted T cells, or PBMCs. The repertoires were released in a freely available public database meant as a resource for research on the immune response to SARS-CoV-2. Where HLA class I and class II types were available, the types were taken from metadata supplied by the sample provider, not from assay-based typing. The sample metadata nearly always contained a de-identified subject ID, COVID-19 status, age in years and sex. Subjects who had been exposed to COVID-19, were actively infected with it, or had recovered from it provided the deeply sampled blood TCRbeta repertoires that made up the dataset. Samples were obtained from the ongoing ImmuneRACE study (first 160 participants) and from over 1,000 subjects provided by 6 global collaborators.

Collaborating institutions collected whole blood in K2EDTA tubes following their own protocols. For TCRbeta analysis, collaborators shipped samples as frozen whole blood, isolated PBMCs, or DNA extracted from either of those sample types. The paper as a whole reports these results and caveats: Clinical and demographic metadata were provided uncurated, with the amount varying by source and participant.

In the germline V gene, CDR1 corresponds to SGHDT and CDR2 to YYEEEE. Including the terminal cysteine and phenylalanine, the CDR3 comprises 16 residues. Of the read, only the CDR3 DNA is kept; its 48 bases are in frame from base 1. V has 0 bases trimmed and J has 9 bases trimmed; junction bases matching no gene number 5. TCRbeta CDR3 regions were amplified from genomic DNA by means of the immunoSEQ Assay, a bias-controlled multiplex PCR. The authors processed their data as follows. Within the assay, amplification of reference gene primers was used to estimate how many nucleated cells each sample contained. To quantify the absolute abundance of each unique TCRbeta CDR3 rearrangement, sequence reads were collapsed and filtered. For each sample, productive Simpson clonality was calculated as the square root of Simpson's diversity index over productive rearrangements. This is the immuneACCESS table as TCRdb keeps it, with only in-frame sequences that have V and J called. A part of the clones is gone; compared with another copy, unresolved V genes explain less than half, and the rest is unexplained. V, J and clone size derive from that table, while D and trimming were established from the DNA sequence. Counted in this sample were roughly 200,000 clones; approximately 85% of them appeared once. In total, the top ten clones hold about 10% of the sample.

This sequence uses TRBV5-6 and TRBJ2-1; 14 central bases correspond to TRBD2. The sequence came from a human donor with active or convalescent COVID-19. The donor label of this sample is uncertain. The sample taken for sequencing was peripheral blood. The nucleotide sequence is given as TGTGCCAGCAGCTTGGGACTAGCGGGGGGGCTCAGTGAGCAGTTCTTC. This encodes CASSLGLAGGLSEQFF.